Listed here is a single T cell receptor beta chain. TCRdb's table, derived via immunoSEQ multiplex PCR, lists solely in-frame clones and lacks some. The sample has some 35,000 clones; approximately 80% are singletons. These data originate in a study of preoperative IRX-2 immunotherapy in early breast cancer. This CDR3 is built from 16 residues. Per germline, CDR1 LGHNT and CDR2 FRNRAP. Treatment reported: preoperative locoregional IRX-2 cytokine immunotherapy. Samples came from a phase Ib trial of preoperative locoregional IRX-2 cytokine immunotherapy. The TCR comes from a human donor with breast cancer. The rearrangement joins TRBV12-5 to TRBJ2-1; 13 positions agree with TRBD2. The material was lymph node tissue, obtained after IRX-2 immunotherapy. The CDR3 reads CASTETGTSGNNEQFF. In DNA, the CDR3 is TGTGCCAGCACCGAGACTGGGACTAGCGGGAACAATGAGCAGTTCTTC.